Listed below are T cell receptor beta chains from one sample, sequenced in a study of T-cell reconstitution after alpha-beta-depleted transplantation in children. TCRdb fed the PCR reads into MiXCR, producing one record per CDR3 protein. This sample carries about 980,000 distinct CDR3 sequences, roughly 29% of them seen once, and the ten largest clones take under 30%. This sample comprised PBMCs, mostly from graft donor cells, obtained 360 days after TCRalphabeta/CD19-depleted stem cell transplant. Source of these receptors: a boy in the first two years of life who had a stem cell transplant for SCID, so the T cells may come from the graft donor. CDR3s include the opening cysteine and the closing phenylalanine or tryptophan. D genes are given only for firm matches. Rows may omit the clone size; those that give it use once, few, many or a size class.

j_call | d_call | v_call | clone_size | cdr3_aa | cdr3_nt
TRBJ1-2 | NA | TRBV20-1 | few | CSAPLQGPYGYTF | TGCAGTGCGCCGCTACAGGGTCCCTATGGCTACACCTTC
TRBJ2-7 | TRBD1 | TRBV5-6 | NA | CASGLRQGAQSYEQYF | TGTGCCAGCGGCCTAAGACAGGGGGCGCAGAGTTACGAGCAGTACTTC
TRBJ2-5 | NA | TRBV12-3/TRBV12-4 | NA | CASSGRELHQETQYF | TGTGCCAGCAGTGGCAGGGAGCTCCACCAAGAGACCCAGTACTTC
TRBJ2-7 | TRBD1 | TRBV6-5 | NA | CASSYSGQGRAEQYF | TGTGCCAGCAGTTACTCGGGACAGGGGCGGGCCGAGCAGTACTTC
TRBJ1-1 | NA | TRBV6-2/TRBV6-3 | NA | CASRSDNTEAFF | TGTGCCAGCAGATCAGACAACACTGAAGCTTTCTTT
TRBJ2-7 | TRBD1 | TRBV25-1 | NA | CASRPNRGLSVEQYF | TGTGCCAGCAGACCCAACAGGGGGCTATCGGTCGAGCAGTACTTC
TRBJ2-2 | NA | TRBV7-3 | many | CASSLGQGTNTGELFF | TGTGCCAGCAGCTTAGGTCAGGGAACGAACACCGGGGAGCTGTTTTTT
TRBJ1-1 | TRBD1 | TRBV29-1 | few | CSVGQGTTEAFF | TGCAGCGTGGGACAGGGCACCACTGAAGCTTTCTTT
TRBJ2-3 | TRBD2 | TRBV4-1 | NA | CASSQRSTLAGPTDTQYF | TGCGCCAGCAGCCAACGGTCGACGCTAGCGGGCCCCACAGATACGCAGTATTTT
TRBJ2-7 | TRBD1 | TRBV4-2 | few | CASSGIGTGAYEQYF | TGTGCCAGCAGTGGGATAGGGACAGGGGCGTACGAGCAGTACTTC
TRBJ2-3 | TRBD2 | TRBV20-1 | few | CSANRGGRGTDTQYF | TGCAGTGCCAACCGCGGGGGTCGGGGCACAGATACGCAGTATTTT
TRBJ1-1 | TRBD1 | TRBV29-1 | few | CSVIMDRGSEAFF | TGCAGCGTTATCATGGACAGGGGTTCTGAAGCTTTCTTT
TRBJ2-5 | NA | TRBV19 | few | CASSIAQTLKETQYF | TGTGCCAGTAGTATAGCCCAGACCTTGAAGGAGACCCAGTACTTC
TRBJ2-3 | NA | TRBV13 | NA | CASSSMWVDTQYF | TGTGCCAGCAGCTCAATGTGGGTAGATACGCAGTATTTT
TRBJ2-1 | TRBD2 | TRBV5-4 | NA | CASSLEAGDNEQFF | TGTGCCAGCAGCTTGGAGGCGGGGGACAATGAGCAGTTCTTC
TRBJ2-2 | NA | TRBV3-1 | few | CASSQVPGPLTGELFF | TGTGCCAGCAGCCAAGTACCGGGACCCCTCACCGGGGAGCTGTTTTTT
TRBJ2-5 | TRBD1 | TRBV25-1 | few | CASSPYGTGAETQYF | TGTGCCAGCAGTCCATACGGGACAGGGGCGGAGACCCAGTACTTC
TRBJ2-7 | TRBD1 | TRBV28 | many | CASSLSGQGRYEQYF | TGTGCCAGCAGTCTTTCCGGACAGGGGAGATACGAGCAGTACTTC
TRBJ1-4 | TRBD1 | TRBV5-1 | NA | CASSLGPTGQINEKLFF | TGCGCCAGCAGCTTGGGTCCCACGGGACAGATTAATGAAAAACTGTTTTTT
TRBJ2-7 | TRBD1 | TRBV6-5 | NA | CASSSGTALLEQYF | TGTGCCAGCAGTTCCGGGACAGCCCTGTTAGAGCAGTACTTC
TRBJ2-1 | TRBD2 | TRBV12-3/TRBV12-4 | few | CASSFGAGGPGSEQFF | TGTGCCAGCAGTTTCGGTGCGGGGGGCCCTGGTAGTGAGCAGTTCTTC
TRBJ1-5 | NA | TRBV20-1 | NA | CSARVVAQPQHF | TGCAGTGCTAGAGTAGTAGCTCAGCCCCAGCATTTT
TRBJ2-3 | TRBD2 | TRBV9 | NA | CASSVGRGVRTDTQYF | TGTGCCAGCAGCGTAGGACGGGGGGTTAGAACAGATACGCAGTATTTT
TRBJ2-1 | TRBD2 | TRBV7-9 | NA | CASSLAVAGNNEQFF | TGTGCCAGCAGCTTAGCGGTAGCGGGAAACAATGAGCAGTTCTTC
TRBJ1-1 | NA | TRBV5-1 | NA | CATSRHLMGAFTEAFF | TGCGCCACCAGTCGCCACTTAATGGGGGCGTTCACTGAAGCTTTCTTT
TRBJ1-1 | NA | TRBV29-1 | NA | CSVATIRLNTEAFF | TGCAGCGTTGCGACGATTCGACTGAACACTGAAGCTTTCTTT